The 2 T cell receptor beta chains below all came from one sample that was sequenced in a study of T-cell reconstitution after alpha-beta-depleted transplantation in children. Unique molecular identifiers were used in preparing the TCRbeta library. TCRdb processed the PCR reads anew with MiXCR; each CDR3 protein has one entry. The table records 600,000 to 800,000 distinct CDR3 sequences, around 12% of them present only once. The sequencing used PBMCs, collected before TCRalphabeta/CD19-depleted stem cell transplant. The source is a girl aged 2-15 years with congenital amegakaryocytic thrombocytopenia, due to receive a stem cell transplant.

At least ten counts were recorded for this clonotype. The chain links TRBV7-8 to TRBJ1-1, with D possibly being TRBD1 (5 bases). CDR3 length: 14 residues. Germline V gene data show CDR1 as SGHVS and CDR2 as FQNEAQ. V was cut by 5 bases and J by 2 bases, with 12 bases left in between. The CDR3 DNA follows: TGTGCCAGCAGCCTGCCAGGGTTTAACACTGAAGCTTTCTTT. The encoded protein is CASSLPGFNTEAFF.

The rearrangement joins TRBV4-2 to TRBJ1-4; no clear D. The CDR3 is made up of 17 amino acids. Germline CDR1 is LGHNA and CDR2 is YNFKEQ. V lost 0 bases and J 0 bases, leaving 11 bases between the germline ends. The CDR3 bases are TGTGCCAGCAGCCAAGATCGGGCAGGCCCAACTAATGAAAAACTGTTTTTT. Translation gives CASSQDRAGPTNEKLFF.